These T cell receptor beta chains were read from a single sample in a study of regulatory T cells in long-lasting Graves disease. In TCRdb, the multiplex PCR reads were re-called with MiXCR into one record per CDR3 protein. The sample lists some 240,000 distinct CDR3 sequences, roughly 19% seen once, with about 10% in the top ten. The data were also submitted as part of a second study, on T cells in Graves' hyperthyroidism and ophthalmopathy.

This sample comprised peripheral blood mononuclear cells (PBMCs), obtained at new diagnosis, from a patient treated with antithyroid drugs. The source is a woman aged 25-40 years with Graves disease. The CDR3 runs from the conserved cysteine through the conserved F or W. D genes are given only for firm matches. Clone size appears in some rows only: once, few, many, or a class for an expanded clone.

J gene,V gene,D gene,clone size,CDR3 protein,CDR3 DNA
TRBJ2-2,TRBV12-5,.,many,CASGPGKTAATGELFF,TGTGCTAGTGGTCCTGGGAAAACGGCGGCAACCGGGGAGCTGTTTTTT
TRBJ2-2,TRBV2,TRBD1,many,CATLGGQGSTGELFF,TGTGCCACTCTTGGGGGACAGGGGAGCACCGGGGAGCTGTTTTTT
TRBJ1-1,TRBV29-1,.,many,CSVARGLHTEAFF,TGCAGCGTTGCAAGGGGGTTACACACTGAAGCTTTCTTT
TRBJ1-1,TRBV5-8,.,few,CASSFRGHEAFF,TGTGCCAGCAGCTTCCGGGGACATGAAGCTTTCTTT
TRBJ2-3,TRBV28,TRBD1,many,CASSWVLGTGTADTQYF,TGTGCCAGCAGTTGGGTTCTGGGGACAGGGACGGCAGATACGCAGTATTTT
TRBJ1-6,TRBV4-2,.,many,CASSQEGEISPLHF,TGTGCCAGCAGCCAAGAAGGGGAGATTTCACCCCTCCACTTT
TRBJ1-2,TRBV28,TRBD1,many,CASSAYQTRTGDYGYTF,TGTGCCAGCAGCGCTTATCAAACTCGAACAGGGGACTATGGCTACACCTTC
TRBJ1-5,TRBV2,TRBD1,many,CASSGRTGYYSNQPQHF,TGTGCCAGCAGTGGAAGGACAGGGTACTATAGCAATCAGCCCCAGCATTTT
TRBJ1-1,TRBV12-3/TRBV12-4,.,many,CASSLNSGANTEAFF,TGTGCCAGCAGTTTAAACTCCGGGGCGAACACTGAAGCTTTCTTT
TRBJ2-1,TRBV7-3,TRBD2,many,CASSLIAGDPYNEQFF,TGTGCCAGCAGCCTAATAGCGGGGGACCCCTACAATGAGCAGTTCTTC
TRBJ2-6,TRBV5-5,.,many,CASSLDLSGANVLTF,TGTGCCAGCAGCTTGGATCTCTCTGGGGCCAACGTCCTGACTTTC
TRBJ2-7,TRBV28,TRBD1,.,CASSPTSGGLYEQYF,TGTGCCAGCAGTCCGACCTCAGGGGGATTATACGAGCAGTACTTC
TRBJ2-1,TRBV5-1,TRBD1,many,CASRAGTGAYNEQFF,TGCGCCAGCAGGGCCGGGACAGGGGCCTACAATGAGCAGTTCTTC
TRBJ1-1,TRBV28,.,many,CATPTHMNTEAFF,TGTGCCACCCCCACCCACATGAACACTGAAGCTTTCTTT
TRBJ1-4,TRBV12-3/TRBV12-4,.,many,CASSLNYGGANEKLFF,TGTGCCAGCAGTTTGAACTATGGGGGCGCGAATGAAAAACTGTTTTTT
TRBJ1-2,TRBV9,TRBD1,many,CASSVDRVPANYGYTF,TGTGCCAGCAGCGTCGACAGGGTCCCGGCTAACTATGGCTACACCTTC
TRBJ1-1,TRBV3-1,TRBD1,many,CASSPLGQLNTEAFF,TGTGCCAGCAGCCCCCTGGGACAGTTGAACACTGAAGCTTTCTTT
TRBJ1-3,TRBV28,TRBD1,many,CASSRGTGGSVSGNTIYF,TGTGCCAGCAGCCGGGGGACAGGGGGTTCCGTATCTGGAAACACCATATATTTT
TRBJ2-5,TRBV16,.,many,CASSQFGDTDQETQYF,TGTGCCAGCAGCCAATTTGGGGACACCGATCAAGAGACCCAGTACTTC
TRBJ2-2,TRBV6-5,TRBD2,many,CASSYSPGLAGAGELFF,TGTGCCAGCAGTTACTCGCCGGGACTAGCGGGAGCCGGGGAGCTGTTTTTT
TRBJ1-4,TRBV3-1,.,once,CASSQGIANEKLFF,TGTGCCAGCAGCCAAGGAATTGCTAATGAAAAACTGTTTTTT
TRBJ2-7,TRBV3-1,.,few,CASSRIAATKQYF,TGTGCCAGCAGCCGTATAGCGGCTACGAAGCAGTACTTC
TRBJ2-2,TRBV5-4,.,many,CASSLAAAGELFF,TGTGCCAGCAGCTTGGCGGCGGCCGGGGAGCTGTTTTTT
TRBJ1-1,TRBV7-9,.,once,CAGSTRGDEAFF,TGTGCCGGGTCAACAAGAGGGGATGAAGCTTTCTTT
TRBJ2-5,TRBV20-1,TRBD2,.,CSAEVAGVRETQYF,TGCAGTGCTGAAGTAGCGGGAGTCAGGGAGACCCAGTACTTC
TRBJ1-5,TRBV5-6,.,many,CASSLGGGWDNQPQHF,TGTGCCAGCAGCTTGGGGGGCGGATGGGACAATCAGCCCCAGCATTTT
TRBJ2-7,TRBV10-3,.,many,CAIQGTSYEQYF,TGTGCCATCCAGGGGACCTCCTACGAGCAGTACTTC
TRBJ2-7,TRBV28,TRBD1,many,CASRAPGQGAGRKGYEQYF,TGTGCCAGCAGGGCCCCGGGACAGGGGGCAGGACGGAAGGGTTACGAGCAGTACTTC
TRBJ2-1,TRBV28,.,.,CASSLRSSYNEQFF,TGTGCCAGCAGTTTAAGGTCCTCCTACAATGAGCAGTTCTTC
TRBJ2-3,TRBV27,.,many,CASRSPIKGGPADTQYF,TGTGCCAGCAGAAGCCCTATTAAGGGGGGGCCAGCAGATACGCAGTATTTT
TRBJ2-7,TRBV28,.,.,CASSFPGTTYEQYF,TGTGCCAGCAGCTTTCCCGGGACAACCTACGAGCAGTACTTC
TRBJ2-2,TRBV19,TRBD1,.,CASKPPARGLGELFF,TGTGCCAGTAAACCACCCGCGAGGGGGCTTGGGGAGCTGTTTTTT
TRBJ1-5,TRBV7-2,.,.,CASSSQGGDQPQHF,TGTGCCAGCAGCTCCCAGGGAGGGGATCAGCCCCAGCATTTT
TRBJ2-7,TRBV28,.,.,CASLGSSYEQYF,TGTGCCAGCCTCGGTAGCTCCTACGAGCAGTACTTC
TRBJ1-1,TRBV12-3/TRBV12-4,.,many,CASSPIRAGREAFF,TGTGCCAGCAGTCCGATTCGGGCAGGGAGGGAAGCTTTCTTT
TRBJ1-1,TRBV6-4,TRBD1,.,CASSYDRGLDTEAFF,TGTGCCAGCAGTTACGACAGGGGGCTGGATACTGAAGCTTTCTTT
TRBJ2-2,TRBV24-1,TRBD2,.,CATRLAGDTGELFF,TGTGCCACCAGACTAGCGGGAGACACCGGGGAGCTGTTTTTT
TRBJ2-3,TRBV5-6,TRBD2,many,CASSLRRTRADTQYF,TGTGCCAGCAGCTTGAGGAGGACTAGGGCAGATACGCAGTATTTT
TRBJ1-1,TRBV9,TRBD1,many,CASSVTGTGYTEAFF,TGTGCCAGCAGCGTAACCGGGACAGGCTACACTGAAGCTTTCTTT
TRBJ1-1,TRBV20-1,.,many,CSARATNTEAFF,TGCAGTGCTAGAGCTACGAACACTGAAGCTTTCTTT
TRBJ2-7,TRBV20-1,.,many,CSASLSGTYEQYF,TGCAGTGCTTCCCTGAGCGGTACCTACGAGCAGTACTTC
TRBJ2-7,TRBV6-5,.,many,CASSYRGGTYEQYF,TGTGCCAGCAGTTACCGGGGAGGAACCTACGAGCAGTACTTC
TRBJ2-1,TRBV12-3/TRBV12-4,TRBD2,many,CASSPNSGSFFNEQFF,TGTGCCAGCAGTCCAAATAGCGGGAGTTTTTTCAATGAGCAGTTCTTC
TRBJ1-1,TRBV19,.,many,CASSSRQTNTEAFF,TGTGCCAGTAGTTCCCGACAGACTAACACTGAAGCTTTCTTT
TRBJ1-2,TRBV5-1,TRBD1,many,CASSVDYRGRGYTF,TGCGCCAGCAGCGTAGACTACAGGGGGCGCGGCTACACCTTC
TRBJ2-3,TRBV28,.,many,CASSLGRISTDTQYF,TGTGCCAGCAGTTTGGGGCGAATTAGCACAGATACGCAGTATTTT
TRBJ1-6,TRBV28,TRBD1,.,CASSYRGHNSPLHF,TGTGCCAGCAGTTACAGGGGGCATAATTCACCCCTCCACTTT
TRBJ1-6,TRBV12-3/TRBV12-4,.,many,CASSLGGPLHF,TGTGCCAGCAGTTTAGGGGGGCCCCTCCACTTT
TRBJ2-2,TRBV9,.,.,CASSFPAETGELFF,TGTGCCAGCAGCTTCCCGGCCGAGACCGGGGAGCTGTTTTTT
TRBJ2-7,TRBV11-1,TRBD2,many,CASSSPVGGSDYEQYF,TGTGCCAGCAGCTCACCGGTCGGGGGGTCAGACTACGAGCAGTACTTC
TRBJ2-6,TRBV3-1,TRBD1,.,CASSHGTGGFSGANVLAF,TGTGCCAGCAGCCACGGGACAGGGGGCTTTTCTGGGGCCAACGTCCTGGCTTTC
TRBJ2-1,TRBV12-3/TRBV12-4,.,many,CASSSTSRGEQFF,TGTGCCAGCAGTAGCACTAGCCGGGGTGAGCAGTTCTTC
TRBJ2-2,TRBV28,.,many,CASSPPTGELFF,TGTGCCAGCAGTCCCCCCACCGGGGAGCTGTTTTTT